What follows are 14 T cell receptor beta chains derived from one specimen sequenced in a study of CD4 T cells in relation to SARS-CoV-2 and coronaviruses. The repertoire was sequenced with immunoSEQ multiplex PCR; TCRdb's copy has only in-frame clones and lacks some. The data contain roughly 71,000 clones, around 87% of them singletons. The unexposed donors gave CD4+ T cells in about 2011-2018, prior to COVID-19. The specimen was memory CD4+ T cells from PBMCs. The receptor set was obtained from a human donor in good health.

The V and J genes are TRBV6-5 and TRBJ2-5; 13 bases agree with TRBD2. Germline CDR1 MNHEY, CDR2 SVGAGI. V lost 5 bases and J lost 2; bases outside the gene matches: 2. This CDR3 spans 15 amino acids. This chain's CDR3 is CASSILAGGQETQYF. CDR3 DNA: TGTGCCAGCAGTATACTAGCGGGGGGGCAAGAGACCCAGTACTTC.

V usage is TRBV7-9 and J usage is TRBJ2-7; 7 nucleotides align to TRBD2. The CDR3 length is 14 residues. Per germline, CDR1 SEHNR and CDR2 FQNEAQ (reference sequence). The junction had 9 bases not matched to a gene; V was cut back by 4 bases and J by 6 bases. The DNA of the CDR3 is TGTGCCAGCAGCTCGACCCCAGCGGGGAGCGAGCAGTACTTC. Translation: CASSSTPAGSEQYF.

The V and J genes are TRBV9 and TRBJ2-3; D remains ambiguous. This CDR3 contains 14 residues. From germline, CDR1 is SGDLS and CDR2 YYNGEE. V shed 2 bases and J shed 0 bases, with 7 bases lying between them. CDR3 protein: CASSVRPSTDTQYF. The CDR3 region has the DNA TGTGCCAGCAGCGTCCGTCCTAGCACAGATACGCAGTATTTT. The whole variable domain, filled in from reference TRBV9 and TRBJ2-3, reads DSGVTQTPKHLITATGQRVTLRCSPRSGDLSVYWYQQSLDQGLQFLIQYYNGEERAKGNILERFSAQQFPDLHSELNLSSLELGDSALYFCASSVRPSTDTQYFGPGTRLTVL.

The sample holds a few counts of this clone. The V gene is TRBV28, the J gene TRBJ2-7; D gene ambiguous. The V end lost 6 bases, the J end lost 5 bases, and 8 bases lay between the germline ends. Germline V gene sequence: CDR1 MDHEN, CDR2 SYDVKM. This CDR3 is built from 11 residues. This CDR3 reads CASRANDEQYF. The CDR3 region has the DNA TGTGCCAGCAGGGCTAACGACGAGCAGTACTTC.

The CDR3 sequence: CSVEGQGVYEQYF. CDR3 in DNA: TGCAGCGTTGAAGGGCAGGGGGTTTACGAGCAGTACTTC. The rearrangement joins TRBV29-1 to TRBJ2-7; 7 nucleotides match TRBD1. This CDR3 contains 13 residues. After removal of 1 base from V and 4 bases from J, the junction contained 4 bases not matched to a gene. CDR1 is SQVTM, CDR2 ANQGSEA, per germline.

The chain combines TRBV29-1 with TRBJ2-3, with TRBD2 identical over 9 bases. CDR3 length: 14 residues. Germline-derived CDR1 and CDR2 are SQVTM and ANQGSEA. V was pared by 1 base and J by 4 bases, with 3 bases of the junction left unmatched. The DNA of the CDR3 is TGCAGCGTTGAAGGGCGGGGGGGTCCAGATACGCAGTATTTT. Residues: CSVEGRGGPDTQYF.

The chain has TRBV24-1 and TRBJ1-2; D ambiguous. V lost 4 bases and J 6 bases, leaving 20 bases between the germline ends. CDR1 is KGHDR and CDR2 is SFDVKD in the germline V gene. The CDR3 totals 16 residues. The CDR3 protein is CATSDSPLAGMDGYTF. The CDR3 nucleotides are TGTGCCACCAGTGACTCCCCCCTAGCCGGGATGGATGGCTACACCTTC.

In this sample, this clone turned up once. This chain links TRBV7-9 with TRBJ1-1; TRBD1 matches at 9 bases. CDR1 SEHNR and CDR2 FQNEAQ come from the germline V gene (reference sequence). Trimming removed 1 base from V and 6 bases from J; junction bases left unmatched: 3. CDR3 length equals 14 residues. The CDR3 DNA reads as TGTGCCAGCAGCTTAGACAGGGGGCGATCTGAAGCTTTCTTT. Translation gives CASSLDRGRSEAFF. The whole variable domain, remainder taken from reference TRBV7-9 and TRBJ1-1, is DTGVSQNPRHKITKRGQNVTFRCDPISEHNRLYWYRQTLGQGPEFLTYFQNEAQLEKSRLLSDRFSAERPKGSFSTLEIQRTEQGDSAMYLCASSLDRGRSEAFFGQGTRLTVV.

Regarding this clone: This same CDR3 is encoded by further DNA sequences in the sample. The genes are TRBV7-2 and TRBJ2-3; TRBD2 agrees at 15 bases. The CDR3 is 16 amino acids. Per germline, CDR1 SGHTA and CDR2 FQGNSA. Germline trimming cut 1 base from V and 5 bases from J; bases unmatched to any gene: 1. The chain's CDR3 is CASSLVGLAGGDTQYF. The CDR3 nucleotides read TGTGCCAGCAGCTTAGTGGGACTAGCGGGGGGAGATACGCAGTATTTT.

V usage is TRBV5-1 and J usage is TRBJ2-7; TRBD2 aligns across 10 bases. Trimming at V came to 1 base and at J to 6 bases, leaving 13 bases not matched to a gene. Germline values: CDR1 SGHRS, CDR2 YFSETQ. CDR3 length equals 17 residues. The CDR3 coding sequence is TGCGCCAGCAGCTTGAGGACTAGCGGAGGGCCCACGGGCGAGCAGTACTTC. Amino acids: CASSLRTSGGPTGEQYF.

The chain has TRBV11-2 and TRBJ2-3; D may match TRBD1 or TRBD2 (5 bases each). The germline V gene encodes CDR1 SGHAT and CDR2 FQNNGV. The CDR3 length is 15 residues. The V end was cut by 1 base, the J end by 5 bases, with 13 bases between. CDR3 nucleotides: TGTGCCAGCAGCTTAGGGGGGTATGGGGGAGATACGCAGTATTTT. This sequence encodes CASSLGGYGGDTQYF.

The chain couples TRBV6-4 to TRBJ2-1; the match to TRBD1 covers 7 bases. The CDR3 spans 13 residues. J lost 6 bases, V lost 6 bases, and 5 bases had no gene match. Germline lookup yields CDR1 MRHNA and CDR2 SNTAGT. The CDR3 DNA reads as TGTGCCAGCAGCCTGAGGGGGCCCAATGAGCAGTTCTTC. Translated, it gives CASSLRGPNEQFF.

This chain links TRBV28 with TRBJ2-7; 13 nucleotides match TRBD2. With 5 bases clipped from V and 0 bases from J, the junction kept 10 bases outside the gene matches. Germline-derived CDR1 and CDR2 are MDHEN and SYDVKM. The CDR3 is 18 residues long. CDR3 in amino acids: CASSLPTSGRSFSYEQYF. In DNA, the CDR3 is TGTGCCAGCAGTCTGCCGACTAGCGGGAGGAGCTTCTCCTACGAGCAGTACTTC.

As DNA, the CDR3 is TGTGCCACCAGTGACCAAGGACAGCTTACAGATACGCAGTATTTT. It is translated as CATSDQGQLTDTQYF. This chain connects TRBV24-1 to TRBJ2-3, with TRBD1 as a possible D gene (6 bases). The CDR3 has 15 residues. In germline, CDR1 is KGHDR, CDR2 SFDVKD. Trimming left V 4 bases short and J 3 bases short, with 13 bases between.